This T cell receptor (beta chain) was obtained from a study of PD-1 blockade in classical Hodgkin lymphoma. Every patient was affected by relapse after autologous stem cell transplantation, while exposure to brentuximab vedotin was not uniform. The germline V gene has CDR1 KGHSH and CDR2 LQKENI. The CDR3 has 13 residues. V was clipped by 3 bases and J by 4 bases, with 6 bases between them. Sequencing used immunoSEQ multiplex PCR; TCRdb keeps in-frame clones, though not all of them. The data hold approximately 19,000 clones, with about 76% observed a single time. This clone was seen once. The antigen is not known. Findings of the study overall: TCR diversity at baseline was reported to be reduced in newly diagnosed patients relative to healthy donors. At C4D1, TCR diversity had climbed significantly for CD4+ cells, though not for CD8+ cells.

Source: peripheral blood mononuclear cells (PBMCs), taken before the second cycle of nivolumab. The gene calls are TRBV18 and TRBJ2-2; D gene unclear. The clonotype originates from a human donor with classical Hodgkin lymphoma. The CDR3 nucleotides are TGTGCCAGCTCACCTCGAGGCACCGGGGAGCTGTTTTTT. This encodes CASSPRGTGELFF.